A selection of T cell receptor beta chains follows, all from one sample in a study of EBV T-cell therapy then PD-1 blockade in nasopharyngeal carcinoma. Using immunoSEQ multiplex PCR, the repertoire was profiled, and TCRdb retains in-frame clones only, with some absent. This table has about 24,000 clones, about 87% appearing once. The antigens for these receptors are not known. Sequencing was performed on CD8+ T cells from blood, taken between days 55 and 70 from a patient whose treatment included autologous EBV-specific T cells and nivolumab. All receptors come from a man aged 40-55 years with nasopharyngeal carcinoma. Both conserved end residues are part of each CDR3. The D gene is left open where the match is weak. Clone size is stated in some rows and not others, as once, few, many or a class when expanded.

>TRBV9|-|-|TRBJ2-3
TGTGCCAGCAGCGTAGGGGATGGGGATACGCAGTATTTT
CASSVGDGDTQYF
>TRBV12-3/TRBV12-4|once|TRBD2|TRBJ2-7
TGTGCCAGCAGTACTAGCGGCTCCTACGAGCAGTACTTC
CASSTSGSYEQYF
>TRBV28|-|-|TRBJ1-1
TGTGCCAGCAGTTTACGAGCCAGGGTGTACACTGAAGCTTTCTTT
CASSLRARVYTEAFF
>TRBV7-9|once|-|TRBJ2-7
TGTGCCAGCAGCTCTCCCTCGCAGGGGCCCTACGAGCAGTACTTC
CASSSPSQGPYEQYF
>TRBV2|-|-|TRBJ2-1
TGTGCCAGCAGTGAAGCGCTCAGGGCCGATGAGCAGTTCTTC
CASSEALRADEQFF
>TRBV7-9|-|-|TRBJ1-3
TGTGCCAGCAGCTTAAACGTAAACACCATATATTTT
CASSLNVNTIYF
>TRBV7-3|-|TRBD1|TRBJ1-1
TGTGCCAGCAGCAAAAACACAGGGGGCAGCACTGAAGCTTTCTTT
CASSKNTGGSTEAFF
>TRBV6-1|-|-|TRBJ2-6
TGTGCCAGCAGTGAATCCACACCGGGACACATCCTCTCTGGGGCCAACGTCCTGACTTTC
CASSESTPGHILSGANVLTF
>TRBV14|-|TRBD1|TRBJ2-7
TGTGCCAGCAGCCAACTGGGACAGGGGGCAGGAGAGCAGTACTTC
CASSQLGQGAGEQYF
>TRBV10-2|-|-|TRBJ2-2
TGCGCCAGCGATGCTGGCGGGGAGCTGTTTTTT
CASDAGGELFF
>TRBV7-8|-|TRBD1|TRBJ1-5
TGTGCCAGCAGCCTAAGTCCCCCCGGGACAGCAATTTATAGCAATCAGCCCCAGCATTTT
CASSLSPPGTAIYSNQPQHF
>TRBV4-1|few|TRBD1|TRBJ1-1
TGCGCCAGCACCTCGACAGGGGAATTGAACACTGAAGCTTTCTTT
CASTSTGELNTEAFF
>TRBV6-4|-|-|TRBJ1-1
TGTGCCAGCAGTGACCCCATAGGGAGCGACACTGAAGCTTTCTTT
CASSDPIGSDTEAFF
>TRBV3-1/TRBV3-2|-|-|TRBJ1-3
TGTGCCAGTAGCTTCTTGCGCCTTGGATTCTCTGGAAACACCATATATTTT
CASSFLRLGFSGNTIYF
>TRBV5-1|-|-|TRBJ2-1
TGCGCCAGCGAACGAACTGGGGGCTCCTACAATGAGCAGTTCTTC
CASERTGGSYNEQFF
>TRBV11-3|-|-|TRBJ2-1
TGTGCCAGCAGCTTAGGAGGGTATTTTAACAATGAGCAGTTCTTC
CASSLGGYFNNEQFF
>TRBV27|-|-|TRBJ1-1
TGTGCCAGCAGTTTATCGAGGCGAGGGTACTCTGAAGCTTTCTTT
CASSLSRRGYSEAFF
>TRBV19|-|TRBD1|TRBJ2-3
TGTGCCAGTAGCGCGCCAGGGGGCTTAGATACGCAGTATTTT
CASSAPGGLDTQYF
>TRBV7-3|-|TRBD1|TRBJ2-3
TGTGCCAGCAGCTTAGGACAGGGAAGCACAGATACGCAGTATTTT
CASSLGQGSTDTQYF
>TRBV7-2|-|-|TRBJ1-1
TGTGCCAGCAGCTTCGGACGGGCCCCTGAAGCTTTCTTT
CASSFGRAPEAFF
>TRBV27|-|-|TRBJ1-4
TGTGCCAGCAGTTTGTTGGGGAGCGGTGAAAAACTGTTTTTT
CASSLLGSGEKLFF
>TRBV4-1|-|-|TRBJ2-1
TGCGCCAGCAGCCGAGATCGAGAGGACGCGGGGAGGCAGTTCTTC
CASSRDREDAGRQFF
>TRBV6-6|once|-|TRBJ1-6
TGTGCCAGCATCGACCGGATAGCCCCGAATTCACCCCTCCACTTT
CASIDRIAPNSPLHF
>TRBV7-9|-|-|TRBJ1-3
TGTGCCAGCAGCCTCCATTTTGCGGCAGGGAGCTCTGGAAACACCATATATTTT
CASSLHFAAGSSGNTIYF
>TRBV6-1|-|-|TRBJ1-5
TGTGCCAGCAGTGAGCAGGGTTCCAAGCATTTT
CASSEQGSKHF
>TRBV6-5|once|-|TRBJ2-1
TGTGCCAGCAGTTACGGAGGGTCATACAATGAGCAGTTCTTC
CASSYGGSYNEQFF
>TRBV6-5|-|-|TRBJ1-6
TGTGCCAGCAGACCAAGCTTGGGGTCACCCCTCCACTTT
CASRPSLGSPLHF
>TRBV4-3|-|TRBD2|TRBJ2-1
TGCGCCAGCAGCCTCATAACGGGGGGGGGCTATGAGCAGTTCTTC
CASSLITGGGYEQFF
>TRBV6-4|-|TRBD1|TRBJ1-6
TGTGCCAGCAGTGAAGGACAGGGGGATAATTCACCCCTCCACTTT
CASSEGQGDNSPLHF
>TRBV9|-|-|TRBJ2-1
TGTGCCAGCGGCTACAATGAGCAGTTCTTC
CASGYNEQFF
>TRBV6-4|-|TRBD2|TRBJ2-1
TGTGCCAGCAGTGACTCAGGGCTAGCGGACTACAATGAGCAGTTCTTC
CASSDSGLADYNEQFF
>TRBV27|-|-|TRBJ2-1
TGTGCCAGCAGTCCCGGGGTAGGCGCCTACAATGAGCAGTTCTTC
CASSPGVGAYNEQFF
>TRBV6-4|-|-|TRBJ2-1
TGTGCCAGCAGTGTGGACTCAAACAATGAGCAGTTCTTC
CASSVDSNNEQFF
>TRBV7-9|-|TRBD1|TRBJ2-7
TGTGCCAGCAGCCCCCCGGGACAGGGGGCCTACGAGCAGTACTTC
CASSPPGQGAYEQYF
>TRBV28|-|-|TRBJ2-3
TGTGCCAGCAGTTTTGGGCAGGGGAAGACAGATACGCAGTATTTT
CASSFGQGKTDTQYF
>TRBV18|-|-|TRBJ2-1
TGTGCCAGCTCACCAAATCGATTAAAGTTCTTC
CASSPNRLKFF
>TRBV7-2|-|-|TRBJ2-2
TGTGCCAGCAGCTTCTGGCAGGGTGGGCCCGGGGAGCTGTTTTTT
CASSFWQGGPGELFF
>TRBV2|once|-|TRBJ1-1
TGTGCCAGCAAAAGGACAGCGAGCACTGAAGCTTTCTTT
CASKRTASTEAFF
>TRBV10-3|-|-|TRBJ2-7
TGTGCCATCAGTGTGAGAGTGGAAAGGGATAACGAGCAGTACTTC
CAISVRVERDNEQYF